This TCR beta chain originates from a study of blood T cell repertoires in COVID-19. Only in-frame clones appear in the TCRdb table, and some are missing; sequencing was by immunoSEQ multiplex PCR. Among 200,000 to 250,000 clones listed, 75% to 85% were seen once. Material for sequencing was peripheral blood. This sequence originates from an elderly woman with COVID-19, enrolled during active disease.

CDR3 DNA: TGCAGCGTTGACCGAGGGTCCAGGGGAAAAGAGACCCAGTACTTC. Translation gives CSVDRGSRGKETQYF. The chain recombines TRBV29-1 with TRBJ2-5, with D possibly being TRBD1 (6 bases). CDR1 is SQVTM, CDR2 ANQGSEA, per germline. The ends were cut back, 3 bases at V and 3 bases at J, with 17 bases in the middle. This CDR3 comprises 15 residues.